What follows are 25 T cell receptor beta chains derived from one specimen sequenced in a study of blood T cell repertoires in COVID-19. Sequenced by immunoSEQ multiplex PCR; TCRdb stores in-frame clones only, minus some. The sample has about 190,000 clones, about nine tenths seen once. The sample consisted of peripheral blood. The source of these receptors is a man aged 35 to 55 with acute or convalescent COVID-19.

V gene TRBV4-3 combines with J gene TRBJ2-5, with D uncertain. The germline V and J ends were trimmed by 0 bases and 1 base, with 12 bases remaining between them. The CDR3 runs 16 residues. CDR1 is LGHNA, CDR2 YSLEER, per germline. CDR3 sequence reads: CASSQERHFGQETQYF. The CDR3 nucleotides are TGCGCCAGCAGCCAAGAACGACACTTCGGCCAAGAGACCCAGTACTTC.

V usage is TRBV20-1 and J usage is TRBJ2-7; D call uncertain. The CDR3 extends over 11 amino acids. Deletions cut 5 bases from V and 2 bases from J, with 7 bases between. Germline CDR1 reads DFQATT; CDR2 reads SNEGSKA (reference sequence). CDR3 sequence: CSAPVTYEQYF. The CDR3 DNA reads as TGCAGTGCTCCCGTAACCTACGAGCAGTACTTC.

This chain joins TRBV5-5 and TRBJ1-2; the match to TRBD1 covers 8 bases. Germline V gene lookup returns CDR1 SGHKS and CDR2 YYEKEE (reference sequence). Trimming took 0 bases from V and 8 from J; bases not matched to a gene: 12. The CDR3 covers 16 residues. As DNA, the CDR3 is TGTGCCAGCAGCTTGGGGCAGGGGGCGCCTCCGAGCGGCTACACCTTC. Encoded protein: CASSLGQGAPPSGYTF. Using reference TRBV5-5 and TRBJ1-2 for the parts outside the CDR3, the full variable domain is DAGVTQSPTHLIKTRGQQVTLRCSPISGHKSVSWYQQVLGQGPQFIFQYYEKEERGRGNFPDRFSARQFPNYSSELNVNALLLGDSALYLCASSLGQGAPPSGYTFGSGTRLTVV.

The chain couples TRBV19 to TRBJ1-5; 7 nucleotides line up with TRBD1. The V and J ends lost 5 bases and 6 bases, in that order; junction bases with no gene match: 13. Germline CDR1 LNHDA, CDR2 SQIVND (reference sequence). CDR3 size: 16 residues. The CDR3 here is CASSHPEGGSSQPQHF. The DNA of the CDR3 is TGTGCCAGTAGTCACCCAGAAGGGGGCTCGAGTCAGCCCCAGCATTTT.

The CDR3 sequence: CASSLAGQNYGYTF. The CDR3 bases are TGTGCCAGCAGCTTGGCTGGGCAGAACTATGGCTACACCTTC. The V and J genes are TRBV5-6 and TRBJ1-2; D unresolved. Germline-derived CDR1 and CDR2 are SGHDT and YYEEEE. The CDR3 is 14 amino acids. V was cut by 0 bases and J by 2 bases, with 8 bases left in between.

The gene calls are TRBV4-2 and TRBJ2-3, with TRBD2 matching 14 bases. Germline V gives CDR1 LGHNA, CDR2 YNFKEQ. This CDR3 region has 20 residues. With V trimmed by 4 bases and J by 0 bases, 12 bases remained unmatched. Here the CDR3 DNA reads TGTGCCAGCAGCCGATTCGAGACTAGCGGGGGGGCCTTTAGCACAGATACGCAGTATTTT. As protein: CASSRFETSGGAFSTDTQYF.

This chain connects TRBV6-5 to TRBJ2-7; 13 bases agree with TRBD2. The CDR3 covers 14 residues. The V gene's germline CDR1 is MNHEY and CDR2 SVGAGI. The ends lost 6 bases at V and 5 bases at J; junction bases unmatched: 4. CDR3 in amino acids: CASRGLAGPHEQYF. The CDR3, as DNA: TGTGCCAGCAGGGGACTAGCGGGGCCCCACGAGCAGTACTTC.

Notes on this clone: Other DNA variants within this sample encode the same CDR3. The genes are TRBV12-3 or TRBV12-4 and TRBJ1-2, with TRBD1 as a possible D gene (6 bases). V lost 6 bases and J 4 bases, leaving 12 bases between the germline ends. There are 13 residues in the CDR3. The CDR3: CASSLGQLYGYTF. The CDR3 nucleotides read TGTGCCAGCAGCCTAGGACAGCTCTATGGCTACACCTTC.

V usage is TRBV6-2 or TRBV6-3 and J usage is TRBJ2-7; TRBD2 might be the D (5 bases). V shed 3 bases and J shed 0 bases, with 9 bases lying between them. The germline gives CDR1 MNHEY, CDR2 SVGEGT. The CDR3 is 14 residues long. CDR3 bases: TGTGCCAGCAGTTATGGACTCCTCTCCTACGAGCAGTACTTC. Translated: CASSYGLLSYEQYF.

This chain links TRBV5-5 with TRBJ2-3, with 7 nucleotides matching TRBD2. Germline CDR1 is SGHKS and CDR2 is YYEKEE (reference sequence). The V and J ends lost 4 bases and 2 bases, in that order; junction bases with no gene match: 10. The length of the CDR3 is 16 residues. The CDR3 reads CASSQRLAVTTDTQYF. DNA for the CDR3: TGTGCCAGCAGCCAACGACTAGCTGTTACCACAGATACGCAGTATTTT. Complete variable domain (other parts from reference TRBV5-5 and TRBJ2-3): DAGVTQSPTHLIKTRGQQVTLRCSPISGHKSVSWYQQVLGQGPQFIFQYYEKEERGRGNFPDRFSARQFPNYSSELNVNALLLGDSALYLCASSQRLAVTTDTQYFGPGTRLTVL.

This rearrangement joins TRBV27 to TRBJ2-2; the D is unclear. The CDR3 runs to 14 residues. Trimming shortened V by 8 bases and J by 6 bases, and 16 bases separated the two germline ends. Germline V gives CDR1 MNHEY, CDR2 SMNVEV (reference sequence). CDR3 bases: TGTGCCAGCGGCCCGATTGCGGTGCCCGGGGAGCTGTTTTTT. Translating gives CASGPIAVPGELFF.

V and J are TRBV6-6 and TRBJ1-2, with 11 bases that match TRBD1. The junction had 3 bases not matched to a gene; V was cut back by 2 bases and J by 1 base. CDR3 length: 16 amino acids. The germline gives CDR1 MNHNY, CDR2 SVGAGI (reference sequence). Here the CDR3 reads CASSYGTGGVNYGYTF. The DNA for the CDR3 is TGTGCCAGCAGTTACGGGACAGGGGGAGTTAACTATGGCTACACCTTC.

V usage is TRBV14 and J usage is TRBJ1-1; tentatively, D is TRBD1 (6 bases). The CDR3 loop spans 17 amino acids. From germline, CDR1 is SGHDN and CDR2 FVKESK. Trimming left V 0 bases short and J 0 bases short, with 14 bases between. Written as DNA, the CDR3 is TGTGCCAGCAGCCAAGAGCTAGCCGGGACATTGAACACTGAAGCTTTCTTT. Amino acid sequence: CASSQELAGTLNTEAFF.

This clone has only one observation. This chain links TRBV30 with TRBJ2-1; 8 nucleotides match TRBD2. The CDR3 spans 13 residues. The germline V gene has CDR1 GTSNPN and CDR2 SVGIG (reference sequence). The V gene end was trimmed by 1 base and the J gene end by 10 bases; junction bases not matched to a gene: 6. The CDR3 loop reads CAWSGTAGEEQFF. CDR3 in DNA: TGTGCCTGGAGTGGAACAGCGGGGGAGGAGCAGTTCTTC. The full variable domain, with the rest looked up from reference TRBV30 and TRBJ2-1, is SQTIHQWPATLVQPVGSPLSLECTVEGTSNPNLYWYRQAAGRGLQLLFYSVGIGQISSEVPQNLSASRPQDRQFILSSKKLLLSDSGFYLCAWSGTAGEEQFFGPGTRLTVL.

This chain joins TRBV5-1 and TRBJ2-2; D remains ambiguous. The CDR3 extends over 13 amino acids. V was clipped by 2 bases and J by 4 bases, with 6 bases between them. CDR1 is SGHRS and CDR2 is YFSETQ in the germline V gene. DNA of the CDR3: TGCGCCAGCAGCTTCGACATCACCGGGGAGCTGTTTTTT. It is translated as CASSFDITGELFF. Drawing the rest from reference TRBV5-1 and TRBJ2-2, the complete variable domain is KAGVTQTPRYLIKTRGQQVTLSCSPISGHRSVSWYQQTPGQGLQFLFEYFSETQRNKGNFPGRFSGRQFSNSRSEMNVSTLELGDSALYLCASSFDITGELFFGEGSRLTVL.

CDR3 amino acids: CASSLGGGVNTEAFF. CDR3 coding DNA: TGTGCCAGCAGCTTAGGGGGCGGCGTGAACACTGAAGCTTTCTTT. The J gene is TRBJ1-1, the V gene TRBV7-8; a possible D gene is TRBD1 (5 bases). Per germline, CDR1 SGHVS and CDR2 FQNEAQ. The CDR3 loop spans 15 amino acids. Deletions cut 1 base from V and 0 bases from J, with 9 bases between. The whole variable domain, remainder taken from reference TRBV7-8 and TRBJ1-1, is GAGVSQSPRYKVAKRGQDVALRCDPISGHVSLFWYQQALGQGPEFLTYFQNEAQLDKSGLPSDRFFAERPEGSVSTLKIQRTQQEDSAVYLCASSLGGGVNTEAFFGQGTRLTVV.

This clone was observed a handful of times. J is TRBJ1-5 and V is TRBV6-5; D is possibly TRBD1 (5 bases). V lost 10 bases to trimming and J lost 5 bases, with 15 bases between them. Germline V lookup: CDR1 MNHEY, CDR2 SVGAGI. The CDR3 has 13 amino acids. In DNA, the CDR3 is TGTGCCACTAAACGGCAGGGCGATCAGCCCCAGCATTTT. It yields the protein CATKRQGDQPQHF.

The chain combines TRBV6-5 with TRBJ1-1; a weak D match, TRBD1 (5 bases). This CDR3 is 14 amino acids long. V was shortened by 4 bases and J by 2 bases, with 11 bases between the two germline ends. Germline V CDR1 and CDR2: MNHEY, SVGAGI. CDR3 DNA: TGTGCCAGCAGTTTGGGGGGGTATAACACTGAAGCTTTCTTT. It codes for CASSLGGYNTEAFF.

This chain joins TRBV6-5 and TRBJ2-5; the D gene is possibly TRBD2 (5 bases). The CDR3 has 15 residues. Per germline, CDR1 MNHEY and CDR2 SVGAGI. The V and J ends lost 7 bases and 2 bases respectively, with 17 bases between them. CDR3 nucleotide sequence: TGTGCCAGCACCCCCCTCCCATCGGGACAAGAGACCCAGTACTTC. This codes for CASTPLPSGQETQYF.

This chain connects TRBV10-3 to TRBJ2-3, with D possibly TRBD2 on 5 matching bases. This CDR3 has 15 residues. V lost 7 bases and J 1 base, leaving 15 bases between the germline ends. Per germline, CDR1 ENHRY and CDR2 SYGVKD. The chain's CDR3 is CAITTDGVGTDTQYF. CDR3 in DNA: TGTGCCATCACTACCGACGGGGTGGGCACAGATACGCAGTATTTT.

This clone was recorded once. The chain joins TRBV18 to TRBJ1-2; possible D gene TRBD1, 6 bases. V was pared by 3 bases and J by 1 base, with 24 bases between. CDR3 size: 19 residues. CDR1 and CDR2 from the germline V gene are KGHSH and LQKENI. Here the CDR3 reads CASSPLGPGTPTNNYGYTF. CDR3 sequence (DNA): TGTGCCAGCTCACCCCTTGGTCCCGGGACACCGACCAATAACTATGGCTACACCTTC.

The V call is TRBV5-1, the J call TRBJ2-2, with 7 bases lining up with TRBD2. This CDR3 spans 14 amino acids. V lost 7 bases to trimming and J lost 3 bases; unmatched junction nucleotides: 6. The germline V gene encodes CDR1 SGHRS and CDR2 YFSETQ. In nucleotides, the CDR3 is TGCGCCAGCGGCTGGGGGAGGGACACCGGGGAGCTGTTTTTT. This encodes CASGWGRDTGELFF.

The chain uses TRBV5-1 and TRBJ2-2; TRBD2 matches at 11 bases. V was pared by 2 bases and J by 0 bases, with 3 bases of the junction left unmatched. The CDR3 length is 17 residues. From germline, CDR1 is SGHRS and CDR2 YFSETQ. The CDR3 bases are TGCGCCAGCAGCTTACCTAGCGGGGGGACGAACACCGGGGAGCTGTTTTTT. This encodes CASSLPSGGTNTGELFF.

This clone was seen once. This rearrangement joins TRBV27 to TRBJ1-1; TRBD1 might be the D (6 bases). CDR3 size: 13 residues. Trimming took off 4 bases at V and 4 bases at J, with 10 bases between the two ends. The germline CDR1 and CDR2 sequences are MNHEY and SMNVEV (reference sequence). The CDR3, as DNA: TGTGCCAGCAGTTGGCAGGGGCGCACTGAAGCTTTCTTT. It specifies CASSWQGRTEAFF.

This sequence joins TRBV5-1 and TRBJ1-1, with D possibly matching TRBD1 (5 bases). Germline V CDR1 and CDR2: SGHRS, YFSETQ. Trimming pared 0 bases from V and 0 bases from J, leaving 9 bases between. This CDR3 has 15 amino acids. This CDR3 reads CASSLASGMNTEAFF. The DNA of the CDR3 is TGCGCCAGCAGCTTGGCCTCAGGGATGAACACTGAAGCTTTCTTT.